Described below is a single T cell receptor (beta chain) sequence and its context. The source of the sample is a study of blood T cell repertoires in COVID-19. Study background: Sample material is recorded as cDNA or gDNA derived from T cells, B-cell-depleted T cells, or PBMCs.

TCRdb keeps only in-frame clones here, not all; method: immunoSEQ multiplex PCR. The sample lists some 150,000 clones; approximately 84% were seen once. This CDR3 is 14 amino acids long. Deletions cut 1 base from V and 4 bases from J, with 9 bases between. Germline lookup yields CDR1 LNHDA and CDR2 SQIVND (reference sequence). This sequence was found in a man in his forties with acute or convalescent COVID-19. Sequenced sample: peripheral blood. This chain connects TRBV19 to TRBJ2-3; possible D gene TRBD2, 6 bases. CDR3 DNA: TGTGCCAGTAGTATAGGAGGCGGGGCAGATACGCAGTATTTT. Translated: CASSIGGGADTQYF.